A selection of T cell receptor beta chains follows, all from one sample in a study of blood T cell repertoires in COVID-19. Profiled with immunoSEQ multiplex PCR; TCRdb holds only in-frame clones, not every one. The sample yields about 190,000 clones, around 80% seen once. The specimen was peripheral blood. The receptors were gathered from an elderly woman with active or convalescent COVID-19. Both conserved end residues are part of each CDR3. The order of the fields is clone size, V gene, J gene, D gene, CDR3 DNA, CDR3 protein. The D gene is left open where the match is weak. A row's size may be missing; if present it is once, few, many or a size class.

>once|TRBV29-1|TRBJ2-1|NA
TGCAGCGTTTCTAGCGGACAGCTATACAATGAGCAGTTCTTC
CSVSSGQLYNEQFF
>NA|TRBV24-1|TRBJ2-7|TRBD2
TGTGCCACCAGTGATTTTACTAGCGAAGAGCAGTACTTC
CATSDFTSEEQYF
>NA|TRBV28|TRBJ1-1|NA
TGTGCCAGCAGTCAGGGTGGGGACTCGTACACTGAAGCTTTCTTT
CASSQGGDSYTEAFF
>NA|TRBV7-6|TRBJ2-1|NA
TGTGCCAGCAGCTTAGGGGGGGGGCCGGGCAATGAGCAGTTCTTC
CASSLGGGPGNEQFF
>NA|TRBV6-6|TRBJ2-7|NA
TGTGCCAGCAGGAAGATGACAGGCACCTACGAGCAGTACTTC
CASRKMTGTYEQYF
>once|TRBV2|TRBJ1-2|NA
TGTGCCAGCAGTGGGACGGGGGGTATCTTTGGCTACACCTTC
CASSGTGGIFGYTF
>once|TRBV9|TRBJ1-3|NA
TGTGCCAGCAGTCCCGCGGGGGGAAACACCATATATTTT
CASSPAGGNTIYF
>NA|TRBV18|TRBJ1-3|NA
TGTGCCAGCTCACCACCCCCCACAGGGTACGGAAACACCATATATTTT
CASSPPPTGYGNTIYF
>NA|TRBV19|TRBJ1-1|TRBD1
TGTGCCAGTAGTAACCGACAGGGGGCGCAAACTGAAGCTTTCTTT
CASSNRQGAQTEAFF
>NA|TRBV19|TRBJ2-1|TRBD1
TGTGCCAGTAGTAACCGACAGGGGACGGTGCAGTTCTTC
CASSNRQGTVQFF
>NA|TRBV3-1/TRBV3-2|TRBJ2-7|TRBD1
TGTGCCAGCAGCCAGTACTACGGGACAGCCTCCTACGAGCAGTACTTC
CASSQYYGTASYEQYF
>NA|TRBV28|TRBJ2-2|NA
TGTGCCAGCAGTTTGACCAGGCGACCCACCGGGGAGCTGTTTTTT
CASSLTRRPTGELFF
>NA|TRBV30|TRBJ1-6|NA
TGTGCCTGGAGTGTTGGGCAGGCCAATTCACCCCTCCACTTT
CAWSVGQANSPLHF
>NA|TRBV3-1/TRBV3-2|TRBJ1-3|NA
TGTGCCAGCAGCCAAGGATCTTCCCACGGCTCTGGAAACACCATATATTTT
CASSQGSSHGSGNTIYF
>NA|TRBV28|TRBJ2-7|TRBD1
TGTGCCAGCAGTTGGGACAGCGTTTCCTACGAGCAGTACTTC
CASSWDSVSYEQYF
>NA|TRBV2|TRBJ1-4|NA
TGTGCCAGCATATTGGGGAGGGTTAATGAAAAACTGTTTTTT
CASILGRVNEKLFF